This entry describes one T cell receptor beta chain. Its antigen is currently unknown. This entry comes from a study of blood T cells in healthy people across ages. Study results and limitations: Naive CD4+ cell counts and diversity both ran higher in long-lived than in aged donors.

CDR1 and CDR2 (germline): SEHNR, FQNEAQ (reference sequence). The CDR3 loop spans 19 amino acids. The V segment lost 4 bases and the J segment 4 bases; nucleotides outside the gene matches: 11. A second PCR of about 7 to 12 cycles used a sample-barcoded 5' primer and a J-beta primer mix. One entry per CDR3 protein, called by TCRdb with MiXCR from the 5' RACE reads. The sample comprises about 1.8 million distinct CDR3 sequences, 49% of which are singletons, and approximately 2.1% rests with the top ten. At least 5.5 micrograms of total RNA were extracted per sample. The gene calls are TRBV7-9 and TRBJ2-6; 12 bases map to TRBD1. The sequencing sample was made of blood. The sequence was collected from a woman aged 40 to 49 in good health. CDR3 nucleotide sequence: TGTGCCAGCAGCTCTCCCACTCGGGACAGGGGGCTCGGGGCCAACGTCCTGACTTTC. It is translated as CASSSPTRDRGLGANVLTF. Complete variable domain (other parts from reference TRBV7-9 and TRBJ2-6): DTGVSQNPRHKITKRGQNVTFRCDPISEHNRLYWYRQTLGQGPEFLTYFQNEAQLEKSRLLSDRFSAERPKGSFSTLEIQRTEQGDSAMYLCASSSPTRDRGLGANVLTFGAGSRLTVL.